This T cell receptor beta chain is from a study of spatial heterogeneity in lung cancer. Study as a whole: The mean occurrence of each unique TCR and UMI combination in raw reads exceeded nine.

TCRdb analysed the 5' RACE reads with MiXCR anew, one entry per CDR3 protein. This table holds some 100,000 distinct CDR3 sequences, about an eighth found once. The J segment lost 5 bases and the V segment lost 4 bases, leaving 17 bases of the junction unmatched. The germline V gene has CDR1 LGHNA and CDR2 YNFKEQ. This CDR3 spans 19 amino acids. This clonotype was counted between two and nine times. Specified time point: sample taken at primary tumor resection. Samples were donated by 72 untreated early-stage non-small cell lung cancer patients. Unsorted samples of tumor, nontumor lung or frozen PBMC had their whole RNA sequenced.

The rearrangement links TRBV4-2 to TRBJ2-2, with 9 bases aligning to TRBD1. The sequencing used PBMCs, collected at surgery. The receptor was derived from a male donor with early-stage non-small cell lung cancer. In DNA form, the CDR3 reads TGTGCCAGCAGCCGATACGGGAAGAGGGGGACAGGGTCGACCGGGGAGCTGTTTTTT. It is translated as CASSRYGKRGTGSTGELFF.